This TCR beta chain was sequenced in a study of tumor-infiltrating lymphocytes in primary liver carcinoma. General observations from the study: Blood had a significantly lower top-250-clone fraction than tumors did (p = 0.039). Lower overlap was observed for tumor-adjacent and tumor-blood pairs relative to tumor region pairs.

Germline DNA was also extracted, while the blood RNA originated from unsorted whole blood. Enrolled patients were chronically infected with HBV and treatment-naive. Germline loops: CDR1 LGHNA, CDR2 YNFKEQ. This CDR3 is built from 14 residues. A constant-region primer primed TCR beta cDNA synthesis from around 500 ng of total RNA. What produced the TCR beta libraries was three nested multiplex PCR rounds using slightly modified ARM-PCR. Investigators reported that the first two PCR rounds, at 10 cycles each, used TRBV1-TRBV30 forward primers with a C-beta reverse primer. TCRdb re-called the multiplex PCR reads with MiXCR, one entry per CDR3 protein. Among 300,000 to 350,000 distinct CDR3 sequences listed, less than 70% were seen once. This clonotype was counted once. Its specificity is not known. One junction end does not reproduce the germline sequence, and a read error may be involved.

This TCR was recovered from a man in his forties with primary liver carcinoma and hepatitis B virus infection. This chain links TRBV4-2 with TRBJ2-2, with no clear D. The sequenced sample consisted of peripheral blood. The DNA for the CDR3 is TGTGCCAGAAGCCAAGCTCTGACCGCCGTGGAGCTGTTTTTT. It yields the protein CARSQALTAVELFF.